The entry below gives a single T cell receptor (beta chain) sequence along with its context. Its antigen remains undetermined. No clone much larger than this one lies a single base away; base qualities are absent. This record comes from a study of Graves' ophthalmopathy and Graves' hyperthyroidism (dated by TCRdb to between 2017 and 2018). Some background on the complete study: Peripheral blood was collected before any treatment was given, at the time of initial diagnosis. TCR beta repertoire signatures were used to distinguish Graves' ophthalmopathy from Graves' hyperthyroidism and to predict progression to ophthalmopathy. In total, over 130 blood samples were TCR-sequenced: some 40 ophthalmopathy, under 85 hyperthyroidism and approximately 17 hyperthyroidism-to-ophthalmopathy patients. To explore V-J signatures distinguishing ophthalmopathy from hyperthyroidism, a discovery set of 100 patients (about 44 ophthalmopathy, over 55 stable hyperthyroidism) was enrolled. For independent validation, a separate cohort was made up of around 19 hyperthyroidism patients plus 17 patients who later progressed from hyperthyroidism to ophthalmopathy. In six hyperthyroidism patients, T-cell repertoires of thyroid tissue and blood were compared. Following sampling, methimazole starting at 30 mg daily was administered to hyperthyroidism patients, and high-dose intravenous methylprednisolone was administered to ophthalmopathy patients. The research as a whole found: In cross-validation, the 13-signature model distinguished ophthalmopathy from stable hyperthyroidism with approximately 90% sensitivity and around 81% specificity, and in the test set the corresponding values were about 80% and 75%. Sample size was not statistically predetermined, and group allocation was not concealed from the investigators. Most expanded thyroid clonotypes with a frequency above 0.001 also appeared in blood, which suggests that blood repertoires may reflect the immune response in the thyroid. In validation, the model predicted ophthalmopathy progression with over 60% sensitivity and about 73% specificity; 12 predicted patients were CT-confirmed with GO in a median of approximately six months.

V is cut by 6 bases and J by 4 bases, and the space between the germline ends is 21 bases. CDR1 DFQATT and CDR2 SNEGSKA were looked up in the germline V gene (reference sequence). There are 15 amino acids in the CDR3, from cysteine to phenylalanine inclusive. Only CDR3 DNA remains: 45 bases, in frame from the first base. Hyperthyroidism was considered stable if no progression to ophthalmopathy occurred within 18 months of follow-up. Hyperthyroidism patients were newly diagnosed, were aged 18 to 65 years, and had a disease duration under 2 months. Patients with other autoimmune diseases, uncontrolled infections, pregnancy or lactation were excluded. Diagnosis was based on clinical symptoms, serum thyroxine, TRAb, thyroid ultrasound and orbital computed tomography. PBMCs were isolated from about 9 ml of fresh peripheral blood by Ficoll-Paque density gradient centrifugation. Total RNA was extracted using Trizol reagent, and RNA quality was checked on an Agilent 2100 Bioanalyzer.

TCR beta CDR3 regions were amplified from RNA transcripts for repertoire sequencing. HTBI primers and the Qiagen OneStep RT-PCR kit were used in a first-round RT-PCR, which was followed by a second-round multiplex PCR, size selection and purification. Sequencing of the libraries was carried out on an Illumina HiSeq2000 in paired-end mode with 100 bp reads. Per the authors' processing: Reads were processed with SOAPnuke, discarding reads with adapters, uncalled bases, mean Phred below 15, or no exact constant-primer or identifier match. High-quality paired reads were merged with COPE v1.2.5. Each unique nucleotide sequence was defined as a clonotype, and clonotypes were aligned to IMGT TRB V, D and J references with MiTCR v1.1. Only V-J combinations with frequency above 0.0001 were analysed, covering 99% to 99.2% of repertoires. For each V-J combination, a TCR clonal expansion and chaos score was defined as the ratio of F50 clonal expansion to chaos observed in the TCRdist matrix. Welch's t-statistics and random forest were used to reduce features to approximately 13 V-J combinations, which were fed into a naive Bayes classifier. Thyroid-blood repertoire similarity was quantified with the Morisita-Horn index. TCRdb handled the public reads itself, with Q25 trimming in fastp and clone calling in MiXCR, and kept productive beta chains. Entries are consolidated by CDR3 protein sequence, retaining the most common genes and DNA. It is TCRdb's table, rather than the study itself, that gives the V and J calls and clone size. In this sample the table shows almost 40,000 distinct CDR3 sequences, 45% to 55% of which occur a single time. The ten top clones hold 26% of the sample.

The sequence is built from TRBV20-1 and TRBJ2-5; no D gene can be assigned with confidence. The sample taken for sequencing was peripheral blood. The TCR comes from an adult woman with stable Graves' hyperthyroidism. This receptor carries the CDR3 CSAPNTDLSSETQYF. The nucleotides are TGCAGTGCCCCCAACACGGACCTTTCCTCAGAGACCCAGTACTTC.